The present T cell receptor beta chain was sequenced within a study of early T cells in non-severe SARS-CoV-2 infection. Study details: Whole-blood bulk RNA, unsorted, was sequenced, and chains were unpaired.

This clonotype showed up just once. This may stem from a read error, because a much larger clone lies one nucleotide away. Individual cDNA molecules each received unique molecular identifiers attached to them. TCRdb processed the 5' RACE reads anew with MiXCR; each CDR3 protein has one entry. The sample lists 85,000 to 95,000 distinct CDR3 sequences, around 16% seen once, with about 5% in the top ten. CDR3 length equals 17 residues. V was cut by 9 bases and J by 6 bases, with 30 bases left in between. CDR1 is MGHDK and CDR2 is SYGVNS in the germline V gene. The sequence came from an adult who was a healthcare worker with PCR-confirmed SARS-CoV-2 infection or an uninfected control (not recorded which). This chain connects TRBV25-1 to TRBJ2-7; D might be TRBD2 (6 bases). Sample: whole blood, taken at baseline. The DNA of the CDR3 is TGTGCCAGGGGGGGAGGAAATCCCGTAGTCCCCCTCCCCGAGCAGTACTTC. Protein: CARGGGNPVVPLPEQYF.